This T cell receptor beta chain was documented in a study of blood T cell repertoires in COVID-19. Generated by immunoSEQ multiplex PCR, the TCRdb table keeps only in-frame clones and is missing some. The sample comprises about 270,000 clones, about 88% of which are singletons, and about 3% rests with the top ten. CDR1 is SGHAT, CDR2 FQNNGV, per germline. V trimming: 5 bases; J trimming: 6 bases; junction bases outside the gene matches: 9. This CDR3 contains 14 residues. This clonotype was sampled from a woman aged 45 to 65 who had recovered from COVID-19. Source material: PBMCs or T cells enriched from blood (not recorded which). The chain couples TRBV11-2 to TRBJ1-1, with 7 bases fitting TRBD1. CDR3 bases: TGTGCCAGCAGCCTCTCTGACAGGGCTTCTGAAGCTTTCTTT. Translated: CASSLSDRASEAFF.